This T cell receptor (beta chain) emerged from a study of somatic mutations in cytotoxic T cells in rheumatoid arthritis. At the level of the study: Patient blood, which was peripheral blood collected as 30 ml EDTA, was drawn right after diagnosis and before any treatment started. The study, taken as a whole, reports: Healthy controls did not share the age-linked increase in CD8+ clonality seen in rheumatoid arthritis patients.

This clone was counted a few times. The antigen remains undetermined. The table came from immunoSEQ multiplex PCR; TCRdb's copy has only in-frame clones and leaves some out. This sample has roughly 17,000 clones, with around 80% found just once. V shed 0 bases and J shed 1 base, with 12 bases lying between them. The CDR3 runs 16 residues. Germline V lookup: CDR1 SGHDN, CDR2 FVKESK. The sequence came from an adult with rheumatoid arthritis. The source material was CD8+ T cells sorted from blood. V and J are TRBV14 and TRBJ2-5; no clear D gene. CDR3 loop: CASSQDSFSFQETQYF. The CDR3 DNA follows: TGTGCCAGCAGCCAAGATTCATTCAGTTTCCAAGAGACCCAGTACTTC.